The 5 T cell receptor beta chains below all came from one sample that was sequenced in a study of metastatic and nonmetastatic thyroid tumors. No patient had received any treatment before thyroid surgery. TCRdb reprocessed the PCR reads using MiXCR. The table has some 69,000 clones, approximately 15% seen once; the top ten hold under 8%. The sequenced sample was blood. All receptors derive from a male donor with papillary thyroid cancer or a benign thyroid nodule (not recorded which). Some clones in this sample may be carry-over from other donors' samples.

In its sample, this clone was seen many times. The rearrangement uses TRBV10-2 and TRBJ2-3, with 7 nucleotides matching TRBD2. The CDR3 totals 14 residues. The germline V gene has CDR1 WSHSY and CDR2 SAAADI. Germline trimming cut 4 bases from V and 8 bases from J; bases unmatched to any gene: 9. In DNA, the CDR3 is TGCGCCAGCAGTGCAGGACTAGGGGCCCTTACGCAGTATTTT. Translating gives CASSAGLGALTQYF.

The rearrangement joins TRBV6-1 to TRBJ1-2; no definite D call. There are 12 residues in the CDR3. CDR1 is MNHNS and CDR2 is SASEGT in the germline V gene. Trimming pared 7 bases from V and 6 bases from J, leaving 12 bases between. CDR3 nucleotides: TGTGCCAGCACAGTACGCGGGGATGGCTACACCTTC. It translates to CASTVRGDGYTF.

V and J are TRBV19 and TRBJ2-3, with D uncertain. The V gene's germline CDR1 is LNHDA and CDR2 SQIVND (reference sequence). The V end was cut by 6 bases, the J end by 2 bases, with 9 bases between. This CDR3 has 13 residues. The CDR3 region has the DNA TGTGCCAGTAGGCAGAGAGCCACAGATACGCAGTATTTT. Residues: CASRQRATDTQYF.

Points on this clone: Its ends do not fully match the called genes, so a read error is possible. The chain links TRBV6-1 to TRBJ2-3; 7 positions agree with TRBD2. The CDR3 runs to 16 residues. CDR1 is MNHNS and CDR2 is SASEGT in the germline V gene. CDR3 amino acids: CAGSPGSGKAPDTQYF. The CDR3 DNA reads as TGTGCCGGCAGCCCCGGAAGCGGGAAGGCCCCAGATACGCAGTATTTT.

V gene TRBV15 combines with J gene TRBJ1-1; maybe TRBD1 (5 bases). V was pared by 9 bases and J by 7 bases, with 21 bases between. Germline loops: CDR1 LNHNV, CDR2 YYDKDF (reference sequence). The CDR3 is 14 amino acids. This chain's CDR3 is CATSAPSRVNEAFF. For the CDR3, the DNA is TGTGCCACAAGCGCCCCAAGCAGGGTCAATGAAGCTTTCTTT.